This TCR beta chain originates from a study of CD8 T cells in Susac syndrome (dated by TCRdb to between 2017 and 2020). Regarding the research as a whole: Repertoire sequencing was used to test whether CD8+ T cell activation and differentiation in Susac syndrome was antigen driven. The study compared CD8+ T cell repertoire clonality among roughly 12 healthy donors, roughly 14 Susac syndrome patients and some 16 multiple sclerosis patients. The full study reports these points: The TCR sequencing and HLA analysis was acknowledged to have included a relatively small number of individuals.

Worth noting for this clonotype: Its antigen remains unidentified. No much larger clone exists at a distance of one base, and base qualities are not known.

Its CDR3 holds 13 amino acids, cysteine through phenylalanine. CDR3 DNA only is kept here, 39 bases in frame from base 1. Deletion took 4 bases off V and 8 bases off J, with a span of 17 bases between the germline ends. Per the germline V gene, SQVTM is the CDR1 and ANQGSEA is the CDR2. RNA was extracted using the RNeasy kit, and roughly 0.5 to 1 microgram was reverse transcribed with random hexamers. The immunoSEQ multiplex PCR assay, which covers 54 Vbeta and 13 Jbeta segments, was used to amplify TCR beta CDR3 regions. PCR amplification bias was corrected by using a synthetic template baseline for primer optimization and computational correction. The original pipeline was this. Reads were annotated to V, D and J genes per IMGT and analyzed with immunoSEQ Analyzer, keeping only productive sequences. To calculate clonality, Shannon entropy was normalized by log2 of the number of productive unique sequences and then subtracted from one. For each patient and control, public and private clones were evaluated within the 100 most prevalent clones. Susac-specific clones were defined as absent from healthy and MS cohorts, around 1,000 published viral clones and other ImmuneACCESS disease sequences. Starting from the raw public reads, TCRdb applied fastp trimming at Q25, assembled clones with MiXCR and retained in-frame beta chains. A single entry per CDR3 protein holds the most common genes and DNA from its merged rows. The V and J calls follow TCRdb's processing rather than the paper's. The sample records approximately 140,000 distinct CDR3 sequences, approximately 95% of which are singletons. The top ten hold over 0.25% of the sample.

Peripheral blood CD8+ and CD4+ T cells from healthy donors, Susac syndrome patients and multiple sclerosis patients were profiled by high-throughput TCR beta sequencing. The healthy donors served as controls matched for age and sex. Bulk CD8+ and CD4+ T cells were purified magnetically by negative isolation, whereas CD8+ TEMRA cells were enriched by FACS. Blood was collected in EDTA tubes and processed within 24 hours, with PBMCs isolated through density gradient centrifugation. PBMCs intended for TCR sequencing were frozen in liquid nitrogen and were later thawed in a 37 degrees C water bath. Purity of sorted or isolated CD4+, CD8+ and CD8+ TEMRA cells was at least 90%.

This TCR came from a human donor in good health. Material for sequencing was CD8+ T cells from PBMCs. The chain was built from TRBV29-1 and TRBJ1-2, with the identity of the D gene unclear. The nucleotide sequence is TGCAGCGTTGGGATGAGCTCCGGGGAGGGCTACACCTTC. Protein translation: CSVGMSSGEGYTF.